This TCR beta chain is drawn from a study of shared clonotypes between healthy human individuals. The CDR3 totals 13 residues. V was shortened by 3 bases and J by 5 bases, with 11 bases between the two germline ends. Germline V gene lookup returns CDR1 SGHDT and CDR2 YYEEEE. Profiling relied on immunoSEQ multiplex PCR, and the TCRdb table lists in-frame clones only, not all of them. The sample gives about 490,000 clones, roughly 80% of which show up once; 10% to 15% is in the top ten. Genomic DNA for unsorted samples was obtained from tens of millions of PBMCs. V gene TRBV5-6 combines with J gene TRBJ2-5; either TRBD1 or TRBD2 may fit D (5 bases each). This clonotype originated in a woman in her 40s in good health. Some clones in this sample may be carry-over from other donors' samples. Sequencing was done on a sample of PBMCs. The CDR3 region is CASSYGTGETQYF. As DNA, the CDR3 is TGTGCCAGCAGCTACGGGACGGGGGAGACCCAGTACTTC. Looking up the rest from reference TRBV5-6 and TRBJ2-5 gives the full variable domain: DAGVTQSPTHLIKTRGQQVTLRCSPKSGHDTVSWYQQALGQGPQFIFQYYEEEERQRGNFPDRFSGHQFPNYSSELNVNALLLGDSALYLCASSYGTGETQYFGPGTRLLVL.